This TCR beta chain was profiled in a study of OX40 agonist ivuxolimab in advanced cancers. Study-wide background: Of mixed ages from about 20 to 90 and averaging roughly 60 years, the group was roughly 85% male.

With autoimmune disease history or systemic immunosuppression, patients were excluded. V was cut by 4 bases and J by 1 base, with 10 bases left in between. The germline gives CDR1 LNHDA, CDR2 SQIVND (reference sequence). The CDR3 is 14 amino acids. Only in-frame clones appear in the TCRdb table, and some are missing; sequencing was by immunoSEQ multiplex PCR. Among around 16,000 clones listed, over 55% were seen once. Findings of the study overall: CD8+ T cells were the subset that, on average, had more expanded clones than CD4+.

A note on this clone: What it binds is unknown.

This specimen was CD4+ or CD8+ T cells sorted from blood, taken in a trial of the OX40 agonist ivuxolimab. V usage is TRBV19 and J usage is TRBJ2-5; D may match TRBD1 or TRBD2 (5 bases each). The receptor was isolated from an adult with an advanced solid tumor such as melanoma, head and neck, liver or kidney cancer. CDR3 nucleotides: TGTGCCAGTAGTAATAGGGACGGCCAAGAGACCCAGTACTTC. This translates into CASSNRDGQETQYF.